This note documents a single T cell receptor beta chain sequence. It has no known antigen specificity. Base qualities are not recorded, but no much larger clone differs from it by a single base. TCR CDR3 regions were amplified from genomic DNA by multiplex PCR using the deep immunoSEQ assay. Extracted genomic DNA from each cell subset was spread evenly across all wells of several immunoSEQ 96-well plates, with each plate serving as a replicate. For sorted subsets, around 200 ng genomic DNA, equal to about 30,000 T cell genomes, was loaded into each replicate PCR. Purified libraries were quantified with a Qubit 3.0 fluorometer, sized on a Bioanalyzer 2100, and re-quantified with the KAPA Library Quantification kit. Every immunoSEQ 96-well plate was sequenced on a dedicated single-read 150-cycle Illumina NextSeq 550 flow cell. The study's own analysis went as follows. Because the immunoSEQ output included only junctional sequences and no quality scores, the filtering could not be the same as the filtering used for full-length reads. Sequences were annotated with PyIR, a Python wrapper for IgBLAST v1.9, and V/J genes and CDR3 were assigned using IMGT germline references. Any read was removed if the V/J assignment was weak (E-value above 1e-6), the CDR3 was missing, or the read contained stop codons, out-of-frame junctions, or ambiguous translated residues. V3J clonotypes were defined as sequences sharing the same inferred V gene, J gene, and CDR3 amino acid sequence. The percentage overlap between two repertoires was calculated by dividing the number of shared unique clonotypes by the size of the smaller repertoire. Three approaches were used to assess repertoire richness: RTK rarefaction, the Chao1 estimator, and Recon v2.1 estimates of unobserved clonotypes. For all TCRbeta clonotypes obtained by the gDNA method from a handful of donors, generation probabilities were computed with OLGA. Entries here come from immuneACCESS through TCRdb and include only in-frame sequences with V and J called. Some clones fail to appear in such tables; in the studies checked, an unresolved V gene covers under half of the shortfall, and the cause of the remainder is unknown. The V and J calls and clone size were taken over from that table, and D and trimming were inferred from the DNA. Recorded for this sample are fewer than 2.5 million clones; 93% of them occurred a single time. The ten biggest clones cover around 0.37% of the sample.

Donors were healthy HIV-negative adults with no recently reported acute infections or vaccinations. Every donor was a Caucasian adult residing in Nashville, Tennessee, USA. CD4+ T cells were enriched by magnetic negative selection, after which naive cells were positively selected on CD45RA and the negative fraction was taken as the memory subset. Blood was obtained by leukapheresis, after which PBMCs were separated by Ficoll-Histopaque density gradient centrifugation and cryopreserved in liquid nitrogen vapor phase. Analytical flow cytometry was used to check the purity and quantity of each magnetically sorted T cell population. Genomic DNA was isolated from every sorted fraction and measured by UV absorbance on a Nanodrop 2000c. The data are from a study of shared clonotypes between healthy human individuals (TCRdb year 2020). Concerning the study at large: Three men and a couple of women, aged 18 to 49 years, made up the cohort. For each donor, CD4 naive and CD4 memory were each given three plates, CD8 naive was given two plates, and CD8 memory was given one plate. Different laboratories and diverse techniques were used to prepare libraries and sequence TCR repertoires, to increase sequencing depth and limit assay-specific biases. Leukapheresis yielded between about 0.94 and 9 billion PBMCs per donor. Blood TCR repertoires of five healthy adults were deeply sequenced to estimate repertoire size and the extent of clonotype sharing between individuals. What the authors observed across the whole study: Across a handful of donors, roughly 5.1% of naive CD4, 3% to 3.5% of naive CD8, roughly 2.2% of memory CD4, and approximately 0.4% of memory CD8 clonotypes were shared. Because the study included only a small number of donors, the genetic and exposure-history diversity represented was limited. Compared with non-shared clonotypes, clonotypes shared by all four sorted-subset donors had higher generation probabilities. Naive subsets generally had larger estimated clonotype richness than memory subsets did. Pairwise subsampling led to the expectation that sequencing depth would affect the degree of clonotype sharing among donors. Incomplete sequencing was indicated by rarefaction of sorted-subset datasets, despite the large sequencing depth. Sampling was restricted to blood, and TCR repertoires in tissues likely differ from the TCR repertoires found in blood.

From the cysteine through the phenylalanine, the CDR3 covers 14 amino acids. Only CDR3 DNA remains: 42 bases, in frame from the first base. The germline ends are 13 bases apart after V is trimmed by 6 bases and J by 4 bases. CDR1 is given as SGHRS and CDR2 as YFSETQ, both from the germline V gene. The receptor was derived from a man younger than 35 in good health. Some clones in this sample may be carry-over from other donors' samples. The chain couples TRBV5-1 to TRBJ2-2, and TRBD1 may be the D gene, going by 6 matching bases. The sequenced material came from naive CD4+ T cells from PBMCs. According to the study, the label for this sample's cell subset or site signals: CD45RA+ positively selected. The DNA sequence is given as TGCGCCAGCACAGGGGCTTCGGGCACCGGGGAGCTGTTTTTT. It is translated as CASTGASGTGELFF.